A selection of T cell receptor beta chains follows, all from one sample in a study of cytomegalovirus exposure and HLA in healthy donors. Repertoires were generated with immunoSEQ multiplex PCR, while TCRdb's copy carries only in-frame clones and drops some. The data show about 200,000 clones, with about nine tenths seen just once and 1.3% held by the top ten. Sequencing was done on a sample of PBMCs. These receptors came from a man aged 30-40 years in good health and CMV-seronegative. The CDR3 runs from the conserved cysteine through the conserved F or W. The D gene is left open where the match is weak. Size values are once, few and many counts, or a class for expanded clones, and some rows have none.

CDR3: CSVDGRAGGYNEQFF; DNA: TGCAGCGTTGACGGTCGGGCGGGGGGTTACAATGAGCAGTTCTTC; V: TRBV29-1; length: 15; J: TRBJ2-1; D: TRBD2; size: .
CDR3: CASSVEGRGDTQYF; DNA: TGTGCCAGCAGCGTAGAGGGGCGTGGCGATACGCAGTATTTT; V: TRBV9; length: 14; J: TRBJ2-3; D: .; size: .
CDR3: CAISEAGSLSSEQYF; DNA: TGTGCCATCAGTGAGGCCGGGTCCCTGTCGTCCGAGCAGTACTTC; V: TRBV10-3; length: 15; J: TRBJ2-7; D: .; size: .
CDR3: CASSYISGFYSSPLHF; DNA: TGTGCCAGCAGTTACATCAGTGGTTTTTATTCCTCACCCCTCCACTTT; V: TRBV6-5; length: 16; J: TRBJ1-6; D: .; size: .
CDR3: CAWSHKGTGRTEAFF; DNA: TGTGCCTGGAGCCACAAGGGGACAGGGCGCACTGAAGCTTTCTTT; V: TRBV30; length: 15; J: TRBJ1-1; D: TRBD1; size: .
CDR3: CASSSPGQGNSPLHF; DNA: TGTGCCAGCAGTTCCCCCGGACAGGGAAATTCACCCCTCCACTTT; V: TRBV27; length: 15; J: TRBJ1-6; D: TRBD1; size: .
CDR3: CASSSVSGGGYEQFF; DNA: TGTGCCAGCAGCTCGGTCTCGGGAGGAGGGTATGAGCAGTTCTTC; V: TRBV7-2; length: 15; J: TRBJ2-1; D: TRBD2; size: .
CDR3: CASSAARDTQYF; DNA: TGCGCCAGCAGCGCGGCAAGAGATACGCAGTATTTT; V: TRBV5-1; length: 12; J: TRBJ2-3; D: .; size: once
CDR3: CASSDPPTDTQYF; DNA: TGTGCCAGCAGTGACCCTCCCACAGATACGCAGTATTTT; V: TRBV6-1; length: 13; J: TRBJ2-3; D: .; size: .
CDR3: CASSSGYSSYNEQFF; DNA: TGTGCCAGCAGCTCAGGGTATTCCTCCTACAATGAGCAGTTCTTC; V: TRBV5-4; length: 15; J: TRBJ2-1; D: .; size: .
CDR3: CASSGLAGVNGANVLTF; DNA: TGTGCCAGCAGCGGGCTAGCGGGTGTGAATGGGGCCAACGTCCTGACTTTC; V: TRBV7-2; length: 17; J: TRBJ2-6; D: TRBD2; size: .
CDR3: CASSIKQGYEQYF; DNA: TGTGCCAGTAGTATCAAACAGGGGTACGAGCAGTACTTC; V: TRBV19; length: 13; J: TRBJ2-7; D: TRBD1; size: .
CDR3: CASRGLAGGTTDTQYF; DNA: TGTGCCAGCAGGGGACTAGCGGGGGGAACCACAGATACGCAGTATTTT; V: TRBV9; length: 16; J: TRBJ2-3; D: TRBD2; size: .
CDR3: CASSQERQGRETQYF; DNA: TGCGCCAGCAGCCAAGAAAGGCAGGGCCGGGAGACCCAGTACTTC; V: TRBV4-1; length: 15; J: TRBJ2-5; D: .; size: few
CDR3: CASSYALAGTYNEQFF; DNA: TGTGCCAGCAGTTACGCTCTAGCGGGGACCTACAATGAGCAGTTCTTC; V: TRBV6-6; length: 16; J: TRBJ2-1; D: TRBD2; size: .
CDR3: CASSAKTTGVTKNIQYF; DNA: TGTGCCAGCAGTGCCAAAACAACCGGGGTTACCAAAAACATTCAGTACTTC; V: TRBV2; length: 17; J: TRBJ2-4; D: .; size: .
CDR3: CASSWDSEAFF; DNA: TGTGCCAGCAGTTGGGACAGCGAAGCTTTCTTT; V: TRBV28; length: 11; J: TRBJ1-1; D: TRBD1; size: .
CDR3: CASSPGQGNGNTIYF; DNA: TGTGCCAGCTCGCCGGGACAGGGGAATGGAAACACCATATATTTT; V: TRBV18; length: 15; J: TRBJ1-3; D: TRBD1; size: once
CDR3: CASSFSGGQLSYEQYF; DNA: TGTGCCAGCAGCTTCTCCGGGGGACAGCTCTCCTACGAGCAGTACTTC; V: TRBV7-2; length: 16; J: TRBJ2-7; D: .; size: .
CDR3: CASSPSRTSGSSYEQYF; DNA: TGTGCCAGCAGCCCGTCCAGAACTAGCGGGAGCTCCTACGAGCAGTACTTC; V: TRBV7-9; length: 17; J: TRBJ2-7; D: TRBD2; size: .
CDR3: CASSRGQAAEQYF; DNA: TGTGCCAGCAGCCGCGGACAGGCAGCCGAGCAGTACTTC; V: TRBV6-6; length: 13; J: TRBJ2-7; D: TRBD1; size: .
CDR3: CASSPTLGTGGNEQYF; DNA: TGTGCCAGCAGTCCAACCCTCGGGACAGGGGGGAACGAGCAGTACTTC; V: TRBV7-2; length: 16; J: TRBJ2-7; D: TRBD1; size: .
CDR3: CASRTGQGTYNEQFF; DNA: TGTGCCAGCAGAACGGGACAGGGTACCTACAATGAGCAGTTCTTC; V: TRBV27; length: 15; J: TRBJ2-1; D: TRBD1; size: .
CDR3: CASSLLTVTEAFF; DNA: TGTGCCAGCAGCTTATTGACAGTCACTGAAGCTTTCTTT; V: TRBV7-8; length: 13; J: TRBJ1-1; D: .; size: .
CDR3: CASLRNTEAFF; DNA: TGTGCCAGCCTTAGGAACACTGAAGCTTTCTTT; V: TRBV7-9; length: 11; J: TRBJ1-1; D: .; size: .
CDR3: CASSLEGDLKETQYF; DNA: TGTGCCAGCAGCTTGGAGGGAGATTTAAAAGAGACCCAATACTTC; V: TRBV5-4; length: 15; J: TRBJ2-5; D: .; size: .
CDR3: CASRVGGSNQPQHF; DNA: TGTGCCAGCAGGGTAGGGGGAAGCAATCAGCCCCAGCATTTT; V: TRBV6-1; length: 14; J: TRBJ1-5; D: .; size: .
CDR3: CASSYSRSDYGYTF; DNA: TGTGCCAGCAGTTACTCGCGGAGCGACTATGGCTACACCTTC; V: TRBV6-6; length: 14; J: TRBJ1-2; D: .; size: .
CDR3: CASSLTGGEAFF; DNA: TGTGCCAGCAGCTTGACAGGTGGGGAAGCTTTCTTT; V: TRBV7-9; length: 12; J: TRBJ1-1; D: .; size: .